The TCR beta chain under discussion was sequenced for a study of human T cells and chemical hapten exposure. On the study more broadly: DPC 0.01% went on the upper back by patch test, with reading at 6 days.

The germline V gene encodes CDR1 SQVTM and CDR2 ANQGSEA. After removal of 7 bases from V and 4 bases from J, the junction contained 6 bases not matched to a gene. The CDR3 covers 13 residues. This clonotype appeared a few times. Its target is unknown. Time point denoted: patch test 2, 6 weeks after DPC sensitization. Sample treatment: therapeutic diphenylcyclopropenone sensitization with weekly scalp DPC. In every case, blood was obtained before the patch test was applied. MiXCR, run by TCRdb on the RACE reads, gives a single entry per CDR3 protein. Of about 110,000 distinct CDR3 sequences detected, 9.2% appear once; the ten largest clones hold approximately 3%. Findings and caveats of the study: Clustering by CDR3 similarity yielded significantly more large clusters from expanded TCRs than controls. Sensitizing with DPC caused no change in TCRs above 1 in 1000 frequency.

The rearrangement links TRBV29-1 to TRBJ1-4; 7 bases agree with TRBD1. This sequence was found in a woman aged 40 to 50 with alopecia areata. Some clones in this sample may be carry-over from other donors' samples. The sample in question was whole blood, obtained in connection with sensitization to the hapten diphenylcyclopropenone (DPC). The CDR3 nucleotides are TGCAGCGGCCAGGGGGTTGATAATGAAAAACTGTTTTTT. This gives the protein CSGQGVDNEKLFF.